What follows are 22 T cell receptor beta chains derived from one specimen sequenced in a study of T cells after yellow fever vaccination. TCRdb used MiXCR to reprocess the 5' RACE reads, holding one entry per CDR3 protein. Of about 340,000 distinct CDR3 sequences listed, around 4.1% are singletons. This material consisted of PBMCs, taken 5 days after the yellow fever booster vaccination. The origin of the receptors is a young man who received the YFV17D yellow fever vaccine.

This chain links TRBV12-3 or TRBV12-4 with TRBJ1-2; 8 bases align to TRBD1. This CDR3 has 13 residues. Trimming removed 4 bases from V and 5 bases from J; junction bases left unmatched: 3. The CDR3 sequence is CASSSRQGYGYTF. CDR3 in DNA: TGTGCCAGCAGTTCACGACAGGGGTATGGCTACACCTTC.

This chain links TRBV20-1 with TRBJ2-5; no definite D call. Trimming removed 6 bases from V and 9 bases from J, with 14 bases in between. Germline lookup yields CDR1 DFQATT and CDR2 SNEGSKA (reference sequence). The CDR3 is made up of 11 amino acids. The CDR3 DNA follows: TGCAGTGCGCCCGCACCGGTGGCCCAGTACTTC. Protein sequence: CSAPAPVAQYF.

The gene calls are TRBV18 and TRBJ1-2; no firm D call. V was pared by 3 bases and J by 8 bases, with 13 bases between. CDR1 and CDR2 (germline): KGHSH, LQKENI. This CDR3 has 13 residues. CDR3 DNA: TGTGCCAGCTCACCCAGGATGGCTCCCGGCTACACCTTC. Protein sequence: CASSPRMAPGYTF.

The J gene is TRBJ1-4, the V gene TRBV3-1; unclear D gene. The germline V gene has CDR1 LGHDT and CDR2 YNNKEL (reference sequence). The CDR3 length is 14 residues. V was cut by 2 bases and J by 7 bases, with 11 bases left in between. CDR3 amino acids: CASSQLGGGEKLFF. The CDR3 DNA follows: TGTGCCAGCAGCCAATTGGGCGGCGGTGAAAAACTGTTTTTT. The whole variable domain, remainder taken from reference TRBV3-1 and TRBJ1-4, is DTAVSQTPKYLVTQMGNDKSIKCEQNLGHDTMYWYKQDSKKFLKIMFSYNNKELIINETVPNRFSPKSPDKAHLNLHINSLELGDSAVYFCASSQLGGGEKLFFGSGTQLSVL.

This clonotype was recorded many times. In DNA form, the CDR3 reads TGCGCCAGCAGCTTCTCGGACAGGTTCACAGATACGCAGTATTTT. Its protein is CASSFSDRFTDTQYF. This rearrangement joins TRBV5-1 to TRBJ2-3, with 7 bases identical to TRBD1. The CDR3 consists of 15 residues. Losses at the gene ends were 2 bases for V and 2 bases for J; bases not matched to a gene: 5. Germline CDR1 reads SGHRS; CDR2 reads YFSETQ.

The chain is built from TRBV5-1 and TRBJ2-5; D is uncertain. Per the germline V gene, CDR1 is SGHRS and CDR2 is YFSETQ. With 1 base removed from V and 6 bases from J, the gap between germline ends came to 10 bases. The CDR3 has 13 residues. CDR3 sequence (DNA): TGCGCCAGCAGCTTGTTTACCAGGCAGACCCAGTACTTC. Amino acids: CASSLFTRQTQYF.

This rearrangement joins TRBV2 to TRBJ1-4; TRBD1 aligns across 9 bases. This CDR3 has 15 amino acids. J gave up 5 bases and V 5 bases, and 6 bases lay outside the gene matches. Germline CDR1 and CDR2: SNHLY and FYNNEI. For the CDR3, the DNA is TGTGCCAGCAGTCTATCGGGACAGGGAAATGAAAAACTGTTTTTT. Its translation is CASSLSGQGNEKLFF.

This clonotype was counted many times. The chain couples TRBV11-2 to TRBJ2-3; TRBD1 is a possible D gene (5 bases). The CDR3 covers 13 residues. The germline V gene has CDR1 SGHAT and CDR2 FQNNGV. V was cut by 5 bases and J by 6 bases, with 12 bases left in between. CDR3: CASSIQVLDTQYF. The CDR3 bases are TGTGCCAGCAGCATACAGGTTTTGGATACGCAGTATTTT.

This clonotype was observed at least ten times. The chain carries TRBV6-1 and TRBJ2-2; D might be TRBD1 (6 bases). V was pared by 7 bases and J by 2 bases, with 17 bases between. Germline assignment: CDR1 MNHNS and CDR2 SASEGT. The CDR3 sequence is 16 residues long. CDR3 sequence: CASNSRGGFNTGELFF. For the CDR3, the DNA is TGTGCCAGCAATAGCAGGGGTGGATTCAACACCGGGGAGCTGTTTTTT.

The gene calls are TRBV4-1 and TRBJ1-4, with D unclear. The CDR3 consists of 16 residues. Per germline, CDR1 MGHRA and CDR2 YSYEKL. The germline V and J ends were trimmed by 0 bases and 4 bases, with 12 bases remaining between them. The CDR3 is CASSQEITSFNEKLFF. The CDR3 nucleotides read TGCGCCAGCAGCCAAGAAATTACCAGCTTTAATGAAAAACTGTTTTTT.

A few counts support this clonotype. The genes are TRBV6-5 and TRBJ1-2; D might be TRBD1 (6 bases). Germline CDR1 is MNHEY and CDR2 is SVGAGI. V dropped 6 bases and J dropped 5 bases, with 22 bases sitting between them. This CDR3 comprises 16 residues. The CDR3 region has the DNA TGTGCCAGCAGACCCCGACAGGCCATCGCGCGTTATGGCTACACCTTC. Protein sequence: CASRPRQAIARYGYTF.

This clonotype showed up just a few times. The chain employs TRBV5-1 and TRBJ2-6, with no clear D. Germline V lookup: CDR1 SGHRS, CDR2 YFSETQ. The CDR3 totals 15 residues. Trimming took 0 bases from V and 0 from J, leaving 4 bases between them. The CDR3 region is CASSLVFSGANVLTF. The CDR3 DNA is TGCGCCAGCAGCTTGGTGTTCTCTGGGGCCAACGTCCTGACTTTC. Supplemented by reference TRBV5-1 and TRBJ2-6, the full variable domain reads KAGVTQTPRYLIKTRGQQVTLSCSPISGHRSVSWYQQTPGQGLQFLFEYFSETQRNKGNFPGRFSGRQFSNSRSEMNVSTLELGDSALYLCASSLVFSGANVLTFGAGSRLTVL.

This clonotype was detected only a few times. This chain uses TRBV18 with TRBJ1-6; 9 bases agree with TRBD1. The CDR3 consists of 13 residues. With 8 bases clipped from V and 10 bases from J, the junction kept 6 bases outside the gene matches. Germline CDR1 reads KGHSH; CDR2 reads LQKENI. CDR3 DNA: TGTGCCAGCCCCGGACAGGGGCAATCACCCCTCCACTTT. It yields the protein CASPGQGQSPLHF.

This clonotype showed up many times. The chain combines TRBV5-1 with TRBJ2-3; 11 positions agree with TRBD2. The J segment lost 3 bases and the V segment lost 0 bases, leaving 3 bases of the junction unmatched. The CDR3 consists of 16 residues. Germline-derived CDR1 and CDR2 are SGHRS and YFSETQ. In nucleotides, the CDR3 is TGCGCCAGCAGCTTGGCTACTAGCGGGGGAACAGATACGCAGTATTTT. Translation gives CASSLATSGGTDTQYF.

This clonotype was picked up many times. The gene calls are TRBV5-1 and TRBJ2-7; possible D gene TRBD1, 5 bases. This CDR3 spans 14 amino acids. In germline, CDR1 is SGHRS, CDR2 YFSETQ. Trimming took off 1 base at V and 0 bases at J, with 8 bases between the two ends. CDR3 DNA: TGCGCCAGCAGCTTGCTTCAGGGCTCCTACGAGCAGTACTTC. This translates into CASSLLQGSYEQYF.

This clonotype was observed many times. V usage is TRBV18 and J usage is TRBJ2-3; no firm D call. V lost 0 bases and J 4 bases, leaving 8 bases between the germline ends. CDR3 length: 14 amino acids. Looked up from germline, CDR1 is KGHSH and CDR2 is LQKENI. CDR3 sequence: CASSPPAVADTQYF. In nucleotides, the CDR3 is TGTGCCAGCTCACCACCGGCGGTGGCAGATACGCAGTATTTT.

This clonotype was seen a few times. This sequence joins TRBV9 and TRBJ2-3; D not certain. Per germline, CDR1 SGDLS and CDR2 YYNGEE. This CDR3 has 14 residues. Trimming pared 2 bases from V and 2 bases from J, leaving 9 bases between. CDR3 sequence (DNA): TGTGCCAGCAGCGTGAGGAGACCCACAGATACGCAGTATTTT. Amino acid sequence: CASSVRRPTDTQYF. The full variable domain, rest sourced from reference TRBV9 and TRBJ2-3, is DSGVTQTPKHLITATGQRVTLRCSPRSGDLSVYWYQQSLDQGLQFLIQYYNGEERAKGNILERFSAQQFPDLHSELNLSSLELGDSALYFCASSVRRPTDTQYFGPGTRLTVL.

The chain is built from TRBV10-3 and TRBJ1-4, with D possibly matching TRBD1 (6 bases). Germline V CDR1 and CDR2: ENHRY, SYGVKD. The V gene lost 8 bases and the J gene lost 5 bases, with 12 bases spanning the gap. This CDR3 is 13 amino acids long. CDR3 nucleotides: TGTGCCATCCGAGGGGGGGAAAATGAAAAACTGTTTTTT. It translates to CAIRGGENEKLFF.

This clonotype was seen only a few times. The chain joins TRBV18 to TRBJ1-5; D might be TRBD1 (5 bases). Germline lookup yields CDR1 KGHSH and CDR2 LQKENI. V lost 4 bases to trimming and J lost 1 base, with 11 bases between them. The CDR3 length is 15 residues. The CDR3 loop reads CASSRGAGSNQPQHF. CDR3 bases: TGTGCCAGCTCACGAGGAGCAGGGAGCAATCAGCCCCAGCATTTT.

This clonotype turned up a few times. V and J are TRBV20-1 and TRBJ2-1, with D perhaps TRBD2 (7 bases). Germline values: CDR1 DFQATT, CDR2 SNEGSKA (reference sequence). The length of the CDR3 is 16 residues. Trimming left V 5 bases short and J 8 bases short, with 25 bases between. CDR3 DNA sequence: TGCAGTGCTCCCCGTTTAGGGGGGGCCTTCCGCGATGAGCAGTTCTTC. Translated: CSAPRLGGAFRDEQFF.

At least ten counts were recorded for this clonotype. The V gene is TRBV6-1, the J gene TRBJ1-2; tentative D call: TRBD1 (5 bases). With 6 bases removed from V and 3 bases from J, the gap between germline ends came to 17 bases. Germline values: CDR1 MNHNS, CDR2 SASEGT. The CDR3 runs to 15 residues. CDR3 residues: CASSTGPAIDYGYTF. The CDR3 region has the DNA TGTGCCAGCAGCACGGGACCGGCCATAGACTATGGCTACACCTTC.

This clonotype has ten or more counts. The J gene is TRBJ1-4, the V gene TRBV11-2; possible D gene TRBD1, 6 bases. Per germline, CDR1 SGHAT and CDR2 FQNNGV. The CDR3 contains 17 residues. V dropped 4 bases and J dropped 6 bases, with 21 bases sitting between them. Here the CDR3 reads CASSSIADWGPHEKLFF. Here the CDR3 DNA reads TGTGCCAGCAGCTCCATCGCTGACTGGGGGCCCCATGAAAAACTGTTTTTT.